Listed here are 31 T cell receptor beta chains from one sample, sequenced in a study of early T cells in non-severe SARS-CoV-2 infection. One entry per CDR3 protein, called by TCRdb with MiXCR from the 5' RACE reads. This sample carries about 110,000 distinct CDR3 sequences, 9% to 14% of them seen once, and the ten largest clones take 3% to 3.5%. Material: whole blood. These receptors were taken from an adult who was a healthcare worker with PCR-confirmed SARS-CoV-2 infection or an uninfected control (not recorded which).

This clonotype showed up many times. The DNA for the CDR3 is TGTGCCAGCAGTTTAGGGTGGGAGGGGTACAATGAGCAGTTCTTC. Translating gives CASSLGWEGYNEQFF. The rearrangement joins TRBV12-3 or TRBV12-4 to TRBJ2-1, with 7 bases aligning to TRBD2. The V gene end was trimmed by 1 base and the J gene end by 4 bases; junction bases not matched to a gene: 4. The CDR3 consists of 15 residues.

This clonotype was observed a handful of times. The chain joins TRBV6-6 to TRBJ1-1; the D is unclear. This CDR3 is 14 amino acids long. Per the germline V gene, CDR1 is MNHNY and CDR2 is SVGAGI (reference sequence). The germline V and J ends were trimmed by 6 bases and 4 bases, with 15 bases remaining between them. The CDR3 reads CASSSSGRGTEAFF. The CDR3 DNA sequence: TGTGCCAGCAGCAGCAGTGGGCGGGGCACTGAAGCTTTCTTT.

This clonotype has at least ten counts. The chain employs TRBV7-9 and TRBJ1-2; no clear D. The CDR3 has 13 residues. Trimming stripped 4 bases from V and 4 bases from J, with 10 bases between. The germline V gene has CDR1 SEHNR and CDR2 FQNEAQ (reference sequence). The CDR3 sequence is CASSSHRPYGYTF. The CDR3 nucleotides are TGTGCCAGCAGCTCTCACCGGCCCTATGGCTACACCTTC.

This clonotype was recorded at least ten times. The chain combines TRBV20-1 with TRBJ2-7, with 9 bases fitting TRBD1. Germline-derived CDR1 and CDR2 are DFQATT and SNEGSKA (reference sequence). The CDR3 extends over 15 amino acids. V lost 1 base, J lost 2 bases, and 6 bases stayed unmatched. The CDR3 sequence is CSARGQGGRTYEQYF. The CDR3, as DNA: TGCAGTGCTAGAGGACAGGGGGGACGTACCTACGAGCAGTACTTC.

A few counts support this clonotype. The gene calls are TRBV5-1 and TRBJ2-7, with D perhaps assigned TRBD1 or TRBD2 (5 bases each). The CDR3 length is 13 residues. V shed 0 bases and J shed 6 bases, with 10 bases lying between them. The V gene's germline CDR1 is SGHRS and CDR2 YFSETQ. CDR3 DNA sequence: TGCGCCAGCAGCTTGGCCCAGGGAGCCGAGCAGTACTTC. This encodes CASSLAQGAEQYF.

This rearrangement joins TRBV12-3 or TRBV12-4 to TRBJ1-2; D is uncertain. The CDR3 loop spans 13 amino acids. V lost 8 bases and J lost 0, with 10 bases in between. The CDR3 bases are TGTGCCAGCTGCCTCTCTGCTAACTATGGCTACACCTTC. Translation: CASCLSANYGYTF.

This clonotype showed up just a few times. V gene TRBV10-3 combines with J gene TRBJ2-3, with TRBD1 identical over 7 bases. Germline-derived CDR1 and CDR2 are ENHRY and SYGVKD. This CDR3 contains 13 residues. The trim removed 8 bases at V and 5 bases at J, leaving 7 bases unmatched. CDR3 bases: TGTGCCATCGCCCGACAGGGTTTAGATACGCAGTATTTT. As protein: CAIARQGLDTQYF.

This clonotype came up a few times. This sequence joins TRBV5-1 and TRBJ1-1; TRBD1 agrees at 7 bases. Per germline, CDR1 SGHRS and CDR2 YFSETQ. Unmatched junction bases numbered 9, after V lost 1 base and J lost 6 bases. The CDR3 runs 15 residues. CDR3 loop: CASSLSAGGKAEAFF. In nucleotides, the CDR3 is TGCGCCAGCAGCTTGTCTGCAGGGGGAAAGGCTGAAGCTTTCTTT.

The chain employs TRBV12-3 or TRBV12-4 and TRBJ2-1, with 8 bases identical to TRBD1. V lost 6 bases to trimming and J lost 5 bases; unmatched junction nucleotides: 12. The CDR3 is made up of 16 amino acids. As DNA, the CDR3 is TGTGCCAGCAGCCTTCCATGGACAGGGACCAACAATGAGCAGTTCTTC. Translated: CASSLPWTGTNNEQFF.

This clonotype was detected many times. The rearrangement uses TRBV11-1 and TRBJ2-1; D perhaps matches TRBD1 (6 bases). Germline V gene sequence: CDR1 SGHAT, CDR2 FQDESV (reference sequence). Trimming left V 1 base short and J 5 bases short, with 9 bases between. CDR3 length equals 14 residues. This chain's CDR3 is CASSLDGTNNEQFF. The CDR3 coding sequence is TGTGCCAGCAGCTTAGACGGGACAAACAATGAGCAGTTCTTC.

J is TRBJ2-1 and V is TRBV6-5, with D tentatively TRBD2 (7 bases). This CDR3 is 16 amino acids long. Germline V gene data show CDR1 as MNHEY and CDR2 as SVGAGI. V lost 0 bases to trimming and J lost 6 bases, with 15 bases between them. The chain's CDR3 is CASSYSGGLVGNEQFF. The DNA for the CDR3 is TGTGCCAGCAGTTACTCGGGGGGGCTGGTAGGCAATGAGCAGTTCTTC.

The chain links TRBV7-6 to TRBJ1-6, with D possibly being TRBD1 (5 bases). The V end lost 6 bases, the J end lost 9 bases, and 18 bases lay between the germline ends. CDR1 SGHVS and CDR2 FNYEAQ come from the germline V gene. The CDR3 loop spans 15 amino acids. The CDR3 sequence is CASSLGPTEGSPLHF. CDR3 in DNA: TGTGCCAGCAGTTTGGGGCCCACGGAGGGTTCACCCCTCCACTTT.

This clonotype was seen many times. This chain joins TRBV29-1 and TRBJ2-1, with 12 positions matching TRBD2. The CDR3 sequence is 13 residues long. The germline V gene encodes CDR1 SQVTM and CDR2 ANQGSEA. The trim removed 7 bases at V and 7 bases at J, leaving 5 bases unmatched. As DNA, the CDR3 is TGCAGCGCTCCGACTAGCGGGAGAAATGAGCAGTTCTTC. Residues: CSAPTSGRNEQFF.

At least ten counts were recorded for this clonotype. The CDR3 DNA follows: TGTGCCTGGTGCCTCGATTCCAACGCTGAAGCTTTCTTT. Translated, it gives CAWCLDSNAEAFF. The rearrangement links TRBV30 to TRBJ1-1; D gene unclear. V was cut by 5 bases and J by 6 bases, with 16 bases left in between. The CDR3 totals 13 residues. Germline loops: CDR1 GTSNPN, CDR2 SVGIG (reference sequence).

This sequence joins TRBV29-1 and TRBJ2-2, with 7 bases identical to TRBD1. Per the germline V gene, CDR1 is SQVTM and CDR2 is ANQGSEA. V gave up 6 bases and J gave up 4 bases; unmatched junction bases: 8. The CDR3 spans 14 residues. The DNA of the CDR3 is TGCAGCGTGGATAACAGGGGCCGCACCGGGGAGCTGTTTTTT. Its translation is CSVDNRGRTGELFF.

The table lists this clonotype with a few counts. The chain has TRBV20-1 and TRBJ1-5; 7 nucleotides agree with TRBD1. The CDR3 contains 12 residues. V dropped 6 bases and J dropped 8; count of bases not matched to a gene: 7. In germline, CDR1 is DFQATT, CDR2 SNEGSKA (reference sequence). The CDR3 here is CSAKTGWEPQHF. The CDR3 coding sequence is TGCAGTGCAAAGACAGGGTGGGAGCCCCAGCATTTT.

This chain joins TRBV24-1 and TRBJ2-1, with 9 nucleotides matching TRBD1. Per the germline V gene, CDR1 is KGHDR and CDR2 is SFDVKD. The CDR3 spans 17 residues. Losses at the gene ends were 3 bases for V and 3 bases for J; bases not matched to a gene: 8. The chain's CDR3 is CATSDTSGTGRYNEQFF. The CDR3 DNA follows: TGTGCCACCAGTGATACCTCCGGGACAGGGCGCTACAATGAGCAGTTCTTC.

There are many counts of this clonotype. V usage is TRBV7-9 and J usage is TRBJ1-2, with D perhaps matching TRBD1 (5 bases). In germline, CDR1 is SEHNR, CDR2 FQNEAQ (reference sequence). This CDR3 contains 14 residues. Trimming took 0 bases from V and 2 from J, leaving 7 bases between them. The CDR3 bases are TGTGCCAGCAGCTTAGCAGGGGCCAACTATGGCTACACCTTC. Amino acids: CASSLAGANYGYTF.

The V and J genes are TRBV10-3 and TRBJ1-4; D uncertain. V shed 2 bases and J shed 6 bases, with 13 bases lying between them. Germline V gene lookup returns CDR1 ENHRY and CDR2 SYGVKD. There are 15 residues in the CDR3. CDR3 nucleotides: TGTGCCATCAGTGAGATGCGGGCAGACCATGAAAAACTGTTTTTT. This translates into CAISEMRADHEKLFF.

CDR3 DNA sequence: TGTGCCAGCAGCTTAACAATGGGGGAAAAACTGTTTTTT. This codes for CASSLTMGEKLFF. The chain uses TRBV7-9 and TRBJ1-4; D remains unclear. Germline V gives CDR1 SEHNR, CDR2 FQNEAQ (reference sequence). Trimming stripped 2 bases from V and 8 bases from J, with 9 bases between. The CDR3 length is 13 residues.

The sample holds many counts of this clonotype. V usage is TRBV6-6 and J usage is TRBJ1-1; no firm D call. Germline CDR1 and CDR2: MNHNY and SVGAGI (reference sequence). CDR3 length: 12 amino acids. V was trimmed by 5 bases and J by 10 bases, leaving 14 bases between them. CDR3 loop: CASSLREGGAFF. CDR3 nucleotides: TGTGCCAGCAGTCTCCGGGAGGGAGGAGCTTTCTTT.

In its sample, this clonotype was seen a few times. The CDR3 loop reads CASVTGAYGYTF. The CDR3 DNA is TGTGCCAGCGTGACAGGAGCCTATGGCTACACCTTC. V gene TRBV6-2 or TRBV6-3 combines with J gene TRBJ1-2, with D possibly TRBD1 on 6 matching bases. The CDR3 covers 12 residues. V was trimmed by 8 bases and J by 4 bases, leaving 11 bases between them. CDR1 is MNHEY, CDR2 SVGEGT, per germline.

CDR3 sequence: CAWSVRSGTDTQYF. DNA for the CDR3: TGTGCCTGGAGTGTACGATCCGGCACAGATACGCAGTATTTT. V is TRBV30 and J is TRBJ2-3; D is uncertain. This CDR3 comprises 14 residues. Germline CDR1 reads GTSNPN; CDR2 reads SVGIG (reference sequence). V was shortened by 0 bases and J by 1 base, with 8 bases between the two germline ends.

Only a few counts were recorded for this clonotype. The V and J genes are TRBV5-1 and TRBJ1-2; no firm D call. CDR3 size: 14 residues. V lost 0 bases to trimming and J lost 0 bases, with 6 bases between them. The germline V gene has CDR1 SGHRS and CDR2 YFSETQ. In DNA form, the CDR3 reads TGCGCCAGCAGCTTGGACCCGACTAACTATGGCTACACCTTC. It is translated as CASSLDPTNYGYTF. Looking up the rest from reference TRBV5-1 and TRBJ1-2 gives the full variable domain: KAGVTQTPRYLIKTRGQQVTLSCSPISGHRSVSWYQQTPGQGLQFLFEYFSETQRNKGNFPGRFSGRQFSNSRSEMNVSTLELGDSALYLCASSLDPTNYGYTFGSGTRLTVV.

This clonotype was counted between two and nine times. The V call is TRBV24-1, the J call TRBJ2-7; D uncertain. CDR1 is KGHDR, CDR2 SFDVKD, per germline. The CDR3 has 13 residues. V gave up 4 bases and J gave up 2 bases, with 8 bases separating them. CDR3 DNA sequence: TGTGCCACCAGTGAGGCAGGACCCTACGAGCAGTACTTC. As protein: CATSEAGPYEQYF.

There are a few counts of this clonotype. In DNA, the CDR3 is TGCGCCAGCAGCTTCCTCTTACGGCAGGGTCACACCGGGGAGCTGTTTTTT. It encodes CASSFLLRQGHTGELFF. V and J are TRBV5-1 and TRBJ2-2; D might be TRBD1 (5 bases). The CDR3 consists of 17 residues. V was cut by 2 bases and J by 3 bases, with 17 bases left in between. Germline V gene data show CDR1 as SGHRS and CDR2 as YFSETQ.

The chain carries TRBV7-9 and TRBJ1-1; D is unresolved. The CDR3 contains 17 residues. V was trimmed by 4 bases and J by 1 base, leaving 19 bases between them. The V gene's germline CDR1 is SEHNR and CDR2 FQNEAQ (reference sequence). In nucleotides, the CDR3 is TGTGCCAGCAGCTCTGCCGTAAACGGCAGACCGAACACTGAAGCTTTCTTT. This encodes CASSSAVNGRPNTEAFF.

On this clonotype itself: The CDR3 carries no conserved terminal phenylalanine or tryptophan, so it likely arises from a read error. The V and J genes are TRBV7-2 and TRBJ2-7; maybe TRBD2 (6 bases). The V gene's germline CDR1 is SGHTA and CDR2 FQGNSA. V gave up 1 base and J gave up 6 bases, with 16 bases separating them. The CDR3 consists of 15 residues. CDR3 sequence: CASSLVGGNQGEQYY. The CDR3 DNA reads TGTGCCAGCAGCTTAGTAGGAGGGAATCAAGGCGAGCAGTACTAC.

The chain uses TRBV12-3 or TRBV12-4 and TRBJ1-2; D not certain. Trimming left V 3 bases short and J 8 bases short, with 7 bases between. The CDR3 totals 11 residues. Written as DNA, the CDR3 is TGTGCCAGCAGTTTCAGCCGCGGCTACACCTTC. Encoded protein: CASSFSRGYTF.

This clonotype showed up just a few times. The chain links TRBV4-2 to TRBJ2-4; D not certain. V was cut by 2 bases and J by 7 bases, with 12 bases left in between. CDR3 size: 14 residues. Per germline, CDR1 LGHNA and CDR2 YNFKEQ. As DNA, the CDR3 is TGTGCCAGCAGCCAAAGCCTCCTGGGGAACATTCAGTACTTC. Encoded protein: CASSQSLLGNIQYF.

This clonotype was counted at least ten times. CDR3 in amino acids: CAWGGLSYNEQFF. Here the CDR3 DNA reads TGTGCCTGGGGAGGGTTGTCCTACAATGAGCAGTTCTTC. This sequence joins TRBV30 and TRBJ2-1, with D possibly TRBD2 on 6 matching bases. Germline V gene lookup returns CDR1 GTSNPN and CDR2 SVGIG (reference sequence). The CDR3 contains 13 residues. V was pared by 5 bases and J by 1 base, with 9 bases between.